Listed here are 27 T cell receptor beta chains from one sample, sequenced in a study of blood T cell repertoires in COVID-19. Clones were sequenced by immunoSEQ multiplex PCR, and TCRdb holds only the in-frame ones, with some missing. The top ten clones hold 0.75% to 0.95% of a sample with 120,000 to 150,000 clones, 80% to 90% of them seen once. Sample: peripheral blood. All receptors come from a woman in her forties or fifties with acute or convalescent COVID-19.

V is TRBV4-2 and J is TRBJ2-3, with 7 bases that match TRBD2. With V trimmed by 6 bases and J by 0 bases, 9 bases remained unmatched. CDR1 is LGHNA, CDR2 YNFKEQ, per germline. The CDR3 runs 16 residues. The CDR3 reads CASRRKRGGSTDTQYF. CDR3 nucleotide sequence: TGTGCCAGCAGGAGGAAAAGGGGAGGGAGCACAGATACGCAGTATTTT.

The chain links TRBV5-8 to TRBJ1-5; weak D call: TRBD1 (5 bases). V was shortened by 0 bases and J by 9 bases, with 16 bases between the two germline ends. Germline CDR1 reads SGHTS; CDR2 reads YDEGEE. The CDR3 has 15 amino acids. The CDR3 DNA reads as TGTGCCAGCAGCTTGGGGCAGGGAGGATTGTGGCCCCAGCATTTT. It is translated as CASSLGQGGLWPQHF.

The chain couples TRBV30 to TRBJ1-6, with D hard to call. This CDR3 is built from 13 residues. Germline CDR1 GTSNPN, CDR2 SVGIG (reference sequence). Trimming took off 3 bases at V and 14 bases at J, with 17 bases between the two ends. The CDR3 reads CAWSLVLPGSLHF. Written as DNA, the CDR3 is TGTGCCTGGAGCTTGGTTTTGCCGGGGTCCCTCCACTTT. The full variable domain, rest sourced from reference TRBV30 and TRBJ1-6, is SQTIHQWPATLVQPVGSPLSLECTVEGTSNPNLYWYRQAAGRGLQLLFYSVGIGQISSEVPQNLSASRPQDRQFILSSKKLLLSDSGFYLCAWSLVLPGSLHFGNGTRLTVT.

The rearrangement links TRBV6-6 to TRBJ2-3; 9 bases line up with TRBD2. Trimming at V came to 5 bases and at J to 1 base, leaving 13 bases not matched to a gene. CDR3 length: 18 residues. The germline CDR1 and CDR2 sequences are MNHNY and SVGAGI (reference sequence). CDR3 sequence reads: CASSRGASGTRGTDTQYF. CDR3 DNA sequence: TGTGCCAGCAGTCGGGGGGCTAGCGGGACTAGAGGCACAGATACGCAGTATTTT.

A single count supports this clone. The rearrangement links TRBV28 to TRBJ1-5; 9 nucleotides align to TRBD1. Germline trimming cut 2 bases from V and 6 bases from J; bases unmatched to any gene: 2. The CDR3 length is 14 residues. Germline CDR1 reads MDHEN; CDR2 reads SYDVKM. The CDR3 DNA is TGTGCCAGCAGTTTAACAGGGGGCGTTCAGCCCCAGCATTTT. It encodes CASSLTGGVQPQHF.

This clone was detected only once. The chain couples TRBV4-1 to TRBJ2-1, with D possibly TRBD1 on 7 matching bases. The CDR3 consists of 16 residues. Between the trimmed V and J ends, which lost 4 bases and 3 bases, there was a span of 16 bases. Germline CDR1 and CDR2: MGHRA and YSYEKL. CDR3 bases: TGCGCCAGCAGCCGGGACCAGGGGGGTGGCTACAATGAGCAGTTCTTC. It specifies CASSRDQGGGYNEQFF.

The CDR3 protein is CASSVEAPGGGMNTEAFF. The CDR3 DNA sequence: TGTGCCAGCAGCGTAGAGGCGCCGGGGGGTGGGATGAACACTGAAGCTTTCTTT. This rearrangement joins TRBV9 to TRBJ1-1, with D perhaps matching TRBD1 (5 bases). The CDR3 covers 18 residues. Germline CDR1 SGDLS, CDR2 YYNGEE. Trimming stripped 0 bases from V and 0 bases from J, with 18 bases between.

V is TRBV19 and J is TRBJ2-3; D perhaps matches TRBD2 (5 bases). Germline V gives CDR1 LNHDA, CDR2 SQIVND (reference sequence). V was cut by 5 bases and J by 7 bases, with 10 bases left in between. The CDR3 covers 12 residues. In DNA, the CDR3 is TGTGCCAGTAGTGCCAGCGGAAATACGCAGTATTTT. This gives the protein CASSASGNTQYF.

V gene TRBV10-3 combines with J gene TRBJ2-7; D is perhaps TRBD2 (6 bases). The CDR3 loop spans 12 amino acids. CDR1 and CDR2 from the germline V gene are ENHRY and SYGVKD. V was shortened by 10 bases and J by 2 bases, with 12 bases between the two germline ends. The DNA of the CDR3 is TGTGCCACCGGACTATCTCCCTACGAGCAGTACTTC. Translating gives CATGLSPYEQYF.

The V call is TRBV3-1 (or the pseudogene TRBV3-2), the J call TRBJ1-1; no clear D. There are 13 residues in the CDR3. Trimming pared 0 bases from V and 4 bases from J, leaving 6 bases between. Germline V CDR1 and CDR2: LGHDT, YNNKEL (reference sequence). Here the CDR3 reads CASSQDPGTEAFF. As DNA, the CDR3 is TGTGCCAGCAGCCAAGATCCGGGCACTGAAGCTTTCTTT.

V usage is TRBV28 and J usage is TRBJ2-7, with 9 bases that match TRBD2. J was trimmed by 6 bases and V by 1 base; bases with no gene match: 4. The CDR3 totals 14 residues. CDR1 and CDR2 (germline): MDHEN, SYDVKM. CDR3 protein: CASSLLAGEIEQYF. The CDR3 DNA sequence: TGTGCCAGCAGTTTATTAGCGGGGGAGATCGAGCAGTACTTC.

The rearrangement links TRBV30 to TRBJ2-6; 8 nucleotides align to TRBD2. V was clipped by 5 bases and J by 0 bases; unmatched bases: 6. Germline V gene sequence: CDR1 GTSNPN, CDR2 SVGIG (reference sequence). This CDR3 spans 16 amino acids. The chain's CDR3 is CAWSGLGASGANVLTF. The CDR3 DNA reads TGTGCCTGGTCGGGACTAGGAGCCTCTGGGGCCAACGTCCTGACTTTC.

The rearrangement links TRBV4-1 to TRBJ1-2, with a weak D call TRBD1 (6 bases). The CDR3 sequence is 15 residues long. Germline CDR1 reads MGHRA; CDR2 reads YSYEKL. V was cut by 0 bases and J by 4 bases, with 12 bases left in between. Written as DNA, the CDR3 is TGCGCCAGCAGCCAAGAAACGGGAGGGGGCTATGGCTACACCTTC. Amino acid sequence: CASSQETGGGYGYTF.

The chain joins TRBV3-1 (or the pseudogene TRBV3-2) to TRBJ2-2; tentatively, D is TRBD1 (6 bases). CDR3 length: 16 residues. Germline CDR1 LGHDT, CDR2 YNNKEL (reference sequence). The ends were cut back, 0 bases at V and 3 bases at J, with 11 bases in the middle. In nucleotides, the CDR3 is TGTGCCAGCAGCCAAGATAGGACAGAGGACACCGGGGAGCTGTTTTTT. Protein product: CASSQDRTEDTGELFF.

The genes are TRBV4-2 and TRBJ1-3; the D gene is possibly TRBD1 (5 bases). Germline V gene data show CDR1 as LGHNA and CDR2 as YNFKEQ. The CDR3 length is 16 residues. Between the trimmed V and J ends, which lost 0 bases and 0 bases, there was a span of 9 bases. The CDR3 here is CASSQDPGGSGNTIYF. CDR3 nucleotides: TGTGCCAGCAGCCAAGACCCCGGGGGCTCTGGAAACACCATATATTTT.

V is TRBV10-3 and J is TRBJ2-7; D is perhaps TRBD1 (6 bases). The CDR3 spans 13 residues. V was clipped by 3 bases and J by 2 bases, with 8 bases between them. Germline CDR1 is ENHRY and CDR2 is SYGVKD. CDR3 protein: CAISEQGPYEQYF. The DNA of the CDR3 is TGTGCCATCAGTGAACAGGGACCCTACGAGCAGTACTTC.

V and J are TRBV6-5 and TRBJ1-2; D remains ambiguous. CDR1 is MNHEY, CDR2 SVGAGI, per germline. Trimming removed 7 bases at V and 6 bases at J, with 12 bases between. The CDR3 covers 12 residues. The CDR3 region has the DNA TGTGCCAGCATTGGCAGTGGGCATGGCTACACCTTC. Its translation is CASIGSGHGYTF.

This clone was seen only once. V gene TRBV19 combines with J gene TRBJ2-1, with D possibly being TRBD2 (5 bases). CDR1 is LNHDA, CDR2 SQIVND, per germline (reference sequence). Trimming pared 4 bases from V and 6 bases from J, leaving 10 bases between. This CDR3 has 13 amino acids. DNA for the CDR3: TGTGCCAGTAGTACCGGACTTTCCAATGAGCAGTTCTTC. It is translated as CASSTGLSNEQFF.

This clone came up once. This CDR3 reads CASSPDSPTNEKLFF. The DNA of the CDR3 is TGTGCCAGCTCACCGGACAGCCCAACTAATGAAAAACTGTTTTTT. The chain couples TRBV18 to TRBJ1-4; TRBD1 might be the D (6 bases). The V gene lost 3 bases and the J gene lost 0 bases, with 8 bases spanning the gap. Per germline, CDR1 KGHSH and CDR2 LQKENI. This CDR3 has 15 residues. The full variable domain, its missing parts supplied by reference TRBV18 and TRBJ1-4, is NAGVMQNPRHLVRRRGQEARLRCSPMKGHSHVYWYRQLPEEGLKFMVYLQKENIIDESGMPKERFSAEFPKEGPSILRIQQVVRGDSAAYFCASSPDSPTNEKLFFGSGTQLSVL.

The rearrangement uses TRBV5-1 and TRBJ1-5, with TRBD1 identical over 9 bases. Germline V gene data show CDR1 as SGHRS and CDR2 as YFSETQ. J lost 4 bases, V lost 2 bases, and 1 base had no gene match. The CDR3 loop spans 14 amino acids. In nucleotides, the CDR3 is TGCGCCAGCAGCTTCGGACAGGGGAATCAGCCCCAGCATTTT. It specifies CASSFGQGNQPQHF.

This clone was recorded only once. V gene TRBV15 combines with J gene TRBJ1-6; the D gene is possibly TRBD1 (5 bases). The CDR3 spans 15 residues. Looked up from germline, CDR1 is LNHNV and CDR2 is YYDKDF (reference sequence). V dropped 0 bases and J dropped 10 bases, with 13 bases sitting between them. CDR3 sequence (DNA): TGTGCCACCAGCAGAGATAAAGGGGCGGGATCACCCCTCCACTTT. Translated, it gives CATSRDKGAGSPLHF.

This sequence joins TRBV7-9 and TRBJ1-5; 9 bases agree with TRBD1. The CDR3 covers 15 residues. Per germline, CDR1 SEHNR and CDR2 FQNEAQ (reference sequence). Trimming cost V 4 bases and J 7 bases; bases outside gene matches: 8. The CDR3, as DNA: TGTGCCAGCAGCTCCGGTACAGGGGGCATCCAGCCCCAGCATTTT. The encoded protein is CASSSGTGGIQPQHF.

The chain links TRBV2 to TRBJ2-3; D is unclear. The germline CDR1 and CDR2 sequences are SNHLY and FYNNEI. This CDR3 is 14 amino acids long. With 4 bases removed from V and 0 bases from J, the gap between germline ends came to 8 bases. The CDR3 nucleotides are TGTGCCAGCAGTGGGCGGATTAGCACAGATACGCAGTATTTT. Its translation is CASSGRISTDTQYF.

The V gene is TRBV7-9, the J gene TRBJ1-5, with 8 bases aligning to TRBD1. CDR1 and CDR2 (germline): SEHNR, FQNEAQ (reference sequence). This CDR3 has 17 residues. V was pared by 1 base and J by 4 bases, with 9 bases of the junction left unmatched. CDR3 residues: CASSLVSWQGANQPQHF. The CDR3 DNA is TGTGCCAGCAGCTTAGTCTCGTGGCAGGGGGCTAATCAGCCCCAGCATTTT.

The chain's CDR3 is CASSEGHIQETQYF. The CDR3 DNA reads TGTGCCAGCAGCGAGGGACACATCCAAGAGACCCAGTACTTC. This chain connects TRBV9 to TRBJ2-5, with D perhaps TRBD1 (6 bases). Germline V gene lookup returns CDR1 SGDLS and CDR2 YYNGEE. V gave up 3 bases and J gave up 1 base, with 10 bases separating them. The CDR3 spans 14 residues.

The rearrangement uses TRBV2 and TRBJ1-2; TRBD1 agrees at 8 bases. The CDR3 totals 13 residues. J was trimmed by 8 bases and V by 5 bases; bases with no gene match: 7. The germline gives CDR1 SNHLY, CDR2 FYNNEI. Here the CDR3 reads CASSPDRVEGYTF. CDR3 in DNA: TGTGCCAGCAGTCCGGACAGGGTAGAGGGCTACACCTTC.

This chain uses TRBV13 with TRBJ1-4, with 7 positions matching TRBD1. The trim removed 5 bases at V and 7 bases at J, leaving 13 bases unmatched. The CDR3 has 16 residues. The germline V gene has CDR1 PRHDT and CDR2 FYEKMQ (reference sequence). The CDR3 nucleotides are TGTGCCAGCAGCCCCTCGACGGGACAGAGGAGTGAAAAACTGTTTTTT. Translated, it gives CASSPSTGQRSEKLFF. Combining the CDR3 with reference TRBV13 and TRBJ1-4 gives the whole variable domain AAGVIQSPRHLIKEKRETATLKCYPIPRHDTVYWYQQGPGQDPQFLISFYEKMQSDKGSIPDRFSAQQFSDYHSELNMSSLELGDSALYFCASSPSTGQRSEKLFFGSGTQLSVL.